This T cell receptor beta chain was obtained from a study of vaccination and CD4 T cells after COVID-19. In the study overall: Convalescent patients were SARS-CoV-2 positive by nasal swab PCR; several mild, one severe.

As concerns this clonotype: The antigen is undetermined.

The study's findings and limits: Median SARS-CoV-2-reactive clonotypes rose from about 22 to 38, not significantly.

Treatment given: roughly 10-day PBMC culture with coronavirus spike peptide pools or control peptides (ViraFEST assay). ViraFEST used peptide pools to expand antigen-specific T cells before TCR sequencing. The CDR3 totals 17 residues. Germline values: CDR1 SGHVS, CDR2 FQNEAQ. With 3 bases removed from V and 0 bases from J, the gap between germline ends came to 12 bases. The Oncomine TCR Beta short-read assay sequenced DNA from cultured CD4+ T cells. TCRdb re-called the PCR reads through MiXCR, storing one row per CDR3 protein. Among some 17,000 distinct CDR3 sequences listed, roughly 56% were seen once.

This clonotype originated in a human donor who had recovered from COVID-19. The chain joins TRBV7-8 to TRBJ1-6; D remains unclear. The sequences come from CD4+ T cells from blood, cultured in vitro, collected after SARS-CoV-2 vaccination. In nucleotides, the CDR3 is TGTGCCAGCAGCTTGACCGCCTTTAGCTCCTATAATTCACCCCTCCACTTT. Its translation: CASSLTAFSSYNSPLHF.